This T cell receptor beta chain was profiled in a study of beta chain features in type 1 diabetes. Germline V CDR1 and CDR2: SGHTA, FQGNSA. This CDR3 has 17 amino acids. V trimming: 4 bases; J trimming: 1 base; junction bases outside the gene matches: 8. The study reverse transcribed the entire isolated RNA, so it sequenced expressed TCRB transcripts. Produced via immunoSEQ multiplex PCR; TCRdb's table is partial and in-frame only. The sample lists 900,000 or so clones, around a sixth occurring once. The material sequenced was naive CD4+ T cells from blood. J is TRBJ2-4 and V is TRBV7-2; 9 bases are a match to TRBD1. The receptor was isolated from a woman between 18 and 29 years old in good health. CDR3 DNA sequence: TGTGCCAGCAGCTCAACGACAGGGGGGTTCGCCAAAAACATTCAGTACTTC. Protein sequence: CASSSTTGGFAKNIQYF.